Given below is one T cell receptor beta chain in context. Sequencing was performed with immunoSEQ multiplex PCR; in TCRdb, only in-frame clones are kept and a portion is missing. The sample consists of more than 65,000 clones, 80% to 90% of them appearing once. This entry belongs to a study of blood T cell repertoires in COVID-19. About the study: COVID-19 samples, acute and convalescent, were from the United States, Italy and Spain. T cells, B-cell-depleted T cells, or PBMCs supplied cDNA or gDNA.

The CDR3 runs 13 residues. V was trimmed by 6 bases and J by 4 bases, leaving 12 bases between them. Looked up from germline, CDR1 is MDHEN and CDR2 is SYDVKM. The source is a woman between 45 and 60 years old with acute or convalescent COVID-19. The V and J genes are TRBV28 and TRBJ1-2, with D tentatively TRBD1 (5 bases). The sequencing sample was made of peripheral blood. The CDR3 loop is CASRGGAIYGYTF. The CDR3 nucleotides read TGTGCCAGCAGGGGAGGGGCAATCTATGGCTACACCTTC.